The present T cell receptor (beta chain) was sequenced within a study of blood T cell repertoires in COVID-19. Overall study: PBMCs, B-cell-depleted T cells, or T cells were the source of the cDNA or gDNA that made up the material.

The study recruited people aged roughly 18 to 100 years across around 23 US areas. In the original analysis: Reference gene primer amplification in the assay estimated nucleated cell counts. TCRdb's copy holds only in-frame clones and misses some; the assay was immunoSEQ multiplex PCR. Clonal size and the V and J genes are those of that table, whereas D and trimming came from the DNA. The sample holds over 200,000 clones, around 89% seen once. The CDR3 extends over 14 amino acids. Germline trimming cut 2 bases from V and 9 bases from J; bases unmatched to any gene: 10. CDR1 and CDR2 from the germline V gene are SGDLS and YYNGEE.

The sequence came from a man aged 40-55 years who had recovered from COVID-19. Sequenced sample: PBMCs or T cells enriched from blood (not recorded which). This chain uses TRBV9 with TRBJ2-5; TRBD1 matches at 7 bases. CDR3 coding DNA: TGTGCCAGCAGCGTGACCCAGGGGCAGGGGGCCCAGTACTTC. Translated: CASSVTQGQGAQYF. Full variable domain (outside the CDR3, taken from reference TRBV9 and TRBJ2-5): DSGVTQTPKHLITATGQRVTLRCSPRSGDLSVYWYQQSLDQGLQFLIQYYNGEERAKGNILERFSAQQFPDLHSELNLSSLELGDSALYFCASSVTQGQGAQYFGPGTRLLVL.